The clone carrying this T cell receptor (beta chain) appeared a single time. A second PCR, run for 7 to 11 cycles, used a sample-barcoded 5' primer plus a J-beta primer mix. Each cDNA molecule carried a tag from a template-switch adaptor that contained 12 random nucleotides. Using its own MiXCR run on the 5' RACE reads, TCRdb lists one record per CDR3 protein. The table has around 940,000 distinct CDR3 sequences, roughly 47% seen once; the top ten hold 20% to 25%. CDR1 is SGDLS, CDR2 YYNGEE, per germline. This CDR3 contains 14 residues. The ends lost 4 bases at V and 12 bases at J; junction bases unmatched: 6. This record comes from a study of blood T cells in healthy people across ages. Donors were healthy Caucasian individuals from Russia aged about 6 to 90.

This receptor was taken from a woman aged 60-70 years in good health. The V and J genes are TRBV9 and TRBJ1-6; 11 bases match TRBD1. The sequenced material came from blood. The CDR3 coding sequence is TGTGCCAGCAGCCCCGGGACAGGGGGTTTACCCCTCCACTTT. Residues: CASSPGTGGLPLHF.